The T cell receptor (beta chain) described here comes from a study of CD8 T cells in ankylosing spondylitis. General study results and limits: Disease-linked clones proved CD8+ and comparatively uncommon in peripheral blood. A TCR beta motif of fewer than ten highly homologous variants appeared characteristic of ankylosing spondylitis blood.

A remark on this clonotype: Its antigen is not known.

TCRdb analysed the 5' RACE reads with MiXCR anew, one entry per CDR3 protein. The data contain about 450,000 distinct CDR3 sequences, around 26% of them singletons. The length of the CDR3 is 15 residues. The V gene end was trimmed by 2 bases and the J gene end by 2 bases; junction bases not matched to a gene: 1. The germline CDR1 and CDR2 sequences are SGHAT and FQNNGV. Sequenced sample: blood, either unsorted or a sorted T cell fraction (not recorded which). The chain is built from TRBV11-2 and TRBJ2-1; 9 nucleotides line up with TRBD2. This TCR came from a male donor with ankylosing spondylitis. CDR3 bases: TGTGCCAGCAGCTTAATAGCGGGAGCCTACAATGAGCAGTTCTTC. Encoded protein: CASSLIAGAYNEQFF.